The sequence of this T cell receptor (beta chain) was determined in a study of blood T cell repertoires in COVID-19. For the study at large: Donors in the United States, Italy and Spain gave samples during acute or convalescent COVID-19.

The V segment lost 3 bases and the J segment 5 bases; nucleotides outside the gene matches: 9. This CDR3 contains 15 residues. From germline, CDR1 is SGHNT and CDR2 YYREEE (reference sequence). TCRdb keeps only in-frame clones here, not all; method: immunoSEQ multiplex PCR. Here the sample spans a few hundred thousand clones, 85% being singletons. The cohort comprised adults aged roughly 18 to 95 years residing in under 30 US areas. Participants' reported clinical history set cohort assignment. Recovered status applied to Cohort 3 donors who had two consecutive negative PCRs. It also applied to those with clearance or with symptom resolution.

The TCR was taken from a woman aged 45-65 years who had recovered from COVID-19. Sequences were obtained from PBMCs or T cells enriched from blood (not recorded which). The rearrangement links TRBV5-4 to TRBJ2-5; 8 nucleotides match TRBD2. The CDR3: CASSSPVGRAETQYF. The CDR3 DNA reads TGTGCCAGCAGCTCCCCCGTCGGGAGGGCGGAGACCCAGTACTTC.